The next 21 T cell receptor beta chains were all read from a single sample in a study of shared clonotypes between healthy human individuals. The table came from immunoSEQ multiplex PCR; TCRdb's copy has only in-frame clones and leaves some out. The sample records over 2 million clones, under 95% being singletons. The sample was naive CD4+ T cells from PBMCs. Stated subset: CD45RA+ positively selected. These receptors were obtained from a man aged 18 to 29 in good health. Some clones in this sample may be carry-over from other donors' samples.

This clone was counted only a few times. The sample holds other DNA sequences that translate to the same CDR3. J is TRBJ1-1 and V is TRBV4-1; D gene uncertain. The CDR3 is 15 residues long. CDR1 MGHRA and CDR2 YSYEKL come from the germline V gene. Trimming removed 0 bases at V and 0 bases at J, with 8 bases between. CDR3 DNA: TGCGCCAGCAGCCAAGAAGGGTCCCTGAACACTGAAGCTTTCTTT. As protein: CASSQEGSLNTEAFF.

The chain employs TRBV5-1 and TRBJ2-5; TRBD2 aligns across 11 bases. Germline-derived CDR1 and CDR2 are SGHRS and YFSETQ. The V and J ends lost 7 bases and 4 bases, in that order; junction bases with no gene match: 18. This CDR3 region has 18 residues. Written as DNA, the CDR3 is TGCGCCAGCGGACCAGGAACTAGCGGGAGCCGGGACGGAGAGACCCAGTACTTC. Amino acids: CASGPGTSGSRDGETQYF.

The chain combines TRBV20-1 with TRBJ2-5; D is ambiguous. This CDR3 has 11 residues. Germline V CDR1 and CDR2: DFQATT, SNEGSKA (reference sequence). The ends were cut back, 3 bases at V and 13 bases at J, with 15 bases in the middle. The CDR3 reads CSARPPAIAYF. The CDR3 coding sequence is TGCAGTGCTAGGCCACCGGCTATCGCGTACTTC.

This rearrangement joins TRBV18 to TRBJ1-4; D not certain. The V and J ends lost 5 bases and 6 bases respectively, with 13 bases between them. The germline CDR1 and CDR2 sequences are KGHSH and LQKENI. The CDR3 loop spans 14 amino acids. The CDR3 spells CASSEYRAYEKLFF. DNA for the CDR3: TGTGCCAGCTCAGAGTATCGGGCTTATGAAAAACTGTTTTTT.

This chain uses TRBV28 with TRBJ2-1; D call uncertain. V was pared by 6 bases and J by 4 bases, with 13 bases between. This CDR3 has 14 amino acids. The germline V gene encodes CDR1 MDHEN and CDR2 SYDVKM. The chain's CDR3 is CASSRTYRYNEQFF. CDR3 bases: TGTGCCAGCAGCAGGACCTACAGATACAATGAGCAGTTCTTC.

The chain joins TRBV6-6 to TRBJ1-5, with D unresolved. Germline-derived CDR1 and CDR2 are MNHNY and SVGAGI (reference sequence). The CDR3 has 14 residues. Trimming took 3 bases from V and 4 from J, leaving 10 bases between them. The CDR3 DNA reads TGTGCCAGCAGTTATAGGCAGGTTAATCAGCCCCAGCATTTT. This codes for CASSYRQVNQPQHF.

The DNA for the CDR3 is TGTGCCAGCAGCTGTAACAGGGGCCCTTCCGGGGATACGCAGTATTTT. Protein product: CASSCNRGPSGDTQYF. The chain combines TRBV21-1 with TRBJ2-3; the table's D call TRBD1 went unverified against the DNA. TRBV21-1 is listed as a pseudogene. This CDR3 is built from 16 residues.

This rearrangement joins TRBV28 to TRBJ2-7, with a possible D match to TRBD1 (6 bases). Trimming pared 2 bases from V and 4 bases from J, leaving 12 bases between. Germline V gene data show CDR1 as MDHEN and CDR2 as SYDVKM. The CDR3 spans 14 residues. The CDR3 nucleotides read TGTGCCAGCAGTTTACCGGACAGAATTTACGAGCAGTACTTC. Translated, it gives CASSLPDRIYEQYF.

The rearrangement joins TRBV10-1 to TRBJ2-7; 9 nucleotides agree with TRBD1. Germline CDR1 reads WNHNN; CDR2 reads SYGVQD (reference sequence). The CDR3 loop spans 14 amino acids. J was trimmed by 7 bases and V by 6 bases; bases with no gene match: 10. CDR3 coding DNA: TGCGCCAGCAGCCGCGACCGGGACAGGGTGGAGCAGTACTTC. The encoded protein is CASSRDRDRVEQYF.

The V and J genes are TRBV7-3 and TRBJ1-1; the D is unclear. Deletions cut 5 bases from V and 4 bases from J, with 14 bases between. This CDR3 contains 14 residues. Germline V gene data show CDR1 as SGHTA and CDR2 as FQGTGA. CDR3 sequence reads: CASSPGRTRTEAFF. CDR3 nucleotides: TGTGCCAGCAGCCCCGGACGGACTCGCACTGAAGCTTTCTTT.

This chain connects TRBV20-1 to TRBJ1-2; D may be TRBD1 (5 bases). V was clipped by 3 bases and J by 8 bases, with 10 bases between them. Germline CDR1 reads DFQATT; CDR2 reads SNEGSKA (reference sequence). The CDR3 extends over 11 amino acids. In nucleotides, the CDR3 is TGCAGTGCTAGGATGGGGGGGGGCTACACCTTC. Translated: CSARMGGGYTF.

The V gene is TRBV7-2, the J gene TRBJ1-1; no reliable D call. Germline CDR1 is SGHTA and CDR2 is FQGNSA. Trimming stripped 4 bases from V and 11 bases from J, with 17 bases between. The CDR3 sequence is 13 residues long. Written as DNA, the CDR3 is TGTGCCAGCAGCTCGCGGGGTGACCTGAGGGCTTTCTTT. Encoded protein: CASSSRGDLRAFF.

The chain couples TRBV6-5 to TRBJ2-5; D unresolved. CDR3 length: 14 amino acids. V lost 6 bases and J 1 base, leaving 12 bases between the germline ends. CDR1 is MNHEY and CDR2 is SVGAGI in the germline V gene. This CDR3 reads CASRERLVQETQYF. In nucleotides, the CDR3 is TGTGCCAGCAGGGAAAGACTGGTCCAAGAGACCCAGTACTTC.

This clone was seen more than once but under ten times. The same CDR3 arises from other DNA sequences in this sample as well. This chain connects TRBV5-1 to TRBJ1-1; D unresolved. V was shortened by 0 bases and J by 1 base, with 7 bases between the two germline ends. Germline assignment: CDR1 SGHRS and CDR2 YFSETQ. The CDR3 length is 14 residues. The CDR3 sequence is CASSLEGRNTEAFF. The DNA for the CDR3 is TGCGCCAGCAGCTTGGAGGGCAGGAACACTGAAGCTTTCTTT.

V usage is TRBV7-2 and J usage is TRBJ2-7; 10 bases align to TRBD1. The CDR3 totals 15 residues. The junction had 10 bases not matched to a gene; V was cut back by 4 bases and J by 7 bases. Germline lookup yields CDR1 SGHTA and CDR2 FQGNSA. CDR3 nucleotide sequence: TGTGCCAGCAGCTCGGACAGGGGGTCCCTCATTGAGCAGTACTTC. Its translation: CASSSDRGSLIEQYF.

For this clone: The sample contains more than one DNA sequence encoding this CDR3. The V and J genes are TRBV9 and TRBJ2-1; D is possibly TRBD2 (6 bases). The CDR3 runs to 12 residues. Germline lookup yields CDR1 SGDLS and CDR2 YYNGEE. The V end was cut by 4 bases, the J end by 5 bases, with 7 bases between. CDR3 amino acids: CASSPGDNEQFF. Here the CDR3 DNA reads TGTGCCAGCAGCCCGGGGGACAATGAGCAGTTCTTC.

The rearrangement links TRBV29-1 to TRBJ2-5; D is possibly TRBD1 or TRBD2 (5 bases each). Trimming cost V 8 bases and J 1 base, with 14 bases left between them. The CDR3 is 13 amino acids. Germline V gene sequence: CDR1 SQVTM, CDR2 ANQGSEA. The CDR3 bases are TGCAGCCCGGGGAGCAGGGTCCAAGAGACCCAGTACTTC. Translation: CSPGSRVQETQYF.

The chain uses TRBV7-9 and TRBJ2-1; 15 nucleotides line up with TRBD2. Germline values: CDR1 SEHNR, CDR2 FQNEAQ (reference sequence). The CDR3 covers 18 residues. The V and J ends lost 5 bases and 8 bases, in that order; junction bases with no gene match: 13. CDR3 bases: TGTGCCAGCAGCCGAACCGGACTAGCGGGAGGGGGTAGGGATGAGCAGTTCTTC. This sequence encodes CASSRTGLAGGGRDEQFF.

The rearrangement links TRBV28 to TRBJ2-5; possible D gene TRBD2, 5 bases. Germline V gives CDR1 MDHEN, CDR2 SYDVKM. The CDR3 sequence is 15 residues long. The V end was cut by 5 bases, the J end by 6 bases, with 19 bases between. The CDR3 coding sequence is TGTGCCAGCAGTCCCCCGAACCCCGGGAAGAAGACCCAGTACTTC. Translating gives CASSPPNPGKKTQYF.

The V and J genes are TRBV28 and TRBJ2-3; 10 nucleotides match TRBD1. CDR3 length: 15 residues. Unmatched junction bases numbered 11, after V lost 10 bases and J lost 4 bases. CDR1 and CDR2 (germline): MDHEN, SYDVKM. The CDR3 here is CAITRDRGWADTQYF. CDR3 nucleotides: TGTGCCATCACCCGGGACAGGGGATGGGCAGATACGCAGTATTTT.

J is TRBJ1-4 and V is TRBV27, with TRBD1 matching over 7 bases. V lost 6 bases to trimming and J lost 3 bases; unmatched junction nucleotides: 7. The CDR3 covers 15 residues. CDR1 is MNHEY and CDR2 is SMNVEV in the germline V gene (reference sequence). CDR3 sequence: CASRPFTGANEKLFF. CDR3 DNA: TGTGCCAGCAGGCCTTTTACAGGGGCTAATGAAAAACTGTTTTTT.